This note documents a single T cell receptor (beta chain) sequence. Its antigen remains unidentified. The V gene lost 7 bases and the J gene lost 0 bases, with 9 bases spanning the gap. CDR3 length: 13 amino acids. In germline, CDR1 is SGHTA, CDR2 FQGNSA. TCRdb redid the calling of the reads with MiXCR, one entry per CDR3 protein. The sample has more than 50,000 distinct CDR3 sequences; approximately 60% are singletons. The sample is drawn from a study of type 1 regulatory T cells. The rearrangement joins TRBV7-2 to TRBJ1-1; D may be TRBD1 (5 bases). The sequenced material came from cultured non-Tr1 T cells, either the whole culture or a sorted T cell fraction (not recorded which). The sequence derives from a human donor in good health. As DNA, the CDR3 is TGTGCCAGCAAAGGGACGTTGAACACTGAAGCTTTCTTT. Encoded protein: CASKGTLNTEAFF.